Shown below are 5 T cell receptor beta chains from a single sample sequenced in a study of T cells in Graves' hyperthyroidism and ophthalmopathy. TCR beta CDR3 regions were amplified from RNA transcripts. The HTBI set primed first-round TCR CDR3 RT-PCR. TCRdb re-derived calls from the multiplex PCR reads in MiXCR, one entry per CDR3 protein. The sample carries about 560,000 distinct CDR3 sequences, approximately 15% recorded once. Material for sequencing was blood. All receptors come from a woman aged 18-29 years with Graves' hyperthyroidism.

This clonotype was counted between two and nine times. The rearrangement uses TRBV5-1 and TRBJ1-1; possible D gene TRBD1, 6 bases. CDR3 length equals 15 residues. V was shortened by 0 bases and J by 5 bases, with 14 bases between the two germline ends. Per the germline V gene, CDR1 is SGHRS and CDR2 is YFSETQ. CDR3 sequence: CASSLGNTGKTEAFF. The CDR3 DNA follows: TGCGCCAGCAGCTTGGGAAATACAGGGAAGACTGAAGCTTTCTTT. The whole variable domain, filled in from reference TRBV5-1 and TRBJ1-1, reads KAGVTQTPRYLIKTRGQQVTLSCSPISGHRSVSWYQQTPGQGLQFLFEYFSETQRNKGNFPGRFSGRQFSNSRSEMNVSTLELGDSALYLCASSLGNTGKTEAFFGQGTRLTVV.

This clonotype was counted many times. The chain carries TRBV7-8 and TRBJ1-5; no reliable D call. Germline-derived CDR1 and CDR2 are SGHVS and FQNEAQ. V gave up 5 bases and J gave up 2 bases, with 10 bases separating them. This CDR3 comprises 14 residues. Here the CDR3 DNA reads TGTGCCAGCAGCCTGGACGAGGGCAATCAGCCCCAGCATTTT. As protein: CASSLDEGNQPQHF. The whole variable domain, filled in from reference TRBV7-8 and TRBJ1-5, reads GAGVSQSPRYKVAKRGQDVALRCDPISGHVSLFWYQQALGQGPEFLTYFQNEAQLDKSGLPSDRFFAERPEGSVSTLKIQRTQQEDSAVYLCASSLDEGNQPQHFGDGTRLSIL.

This clonotype came up a few times. The J gene is TRBJ2-2, the V gene TRBV24-1; 9 bases align to TRBD1. The J segment lost 5 bases and the V segment lost 2 bases, leaving 11 bases of the junction unmatched. This CDR3 contains 18 residues. CDR1 KGHDR and CDR2 SFDVKD come from the germline V gene. The CDR3 sequence: CATSDSTGTGLGTGELFF. Written as DNA, the CDR3 is TGTGCCACCAGTGATTCAACCGGGACAGGGTTGGGAACCGGGGAGCTGTTTTTT.

The chain couples TRBV4-2 to TRBJ2-1; D gene ambiguous. Trimming pared 1 base from V and 10 bases from J, leaving 8 bases between. The CDR3 is 12 residues long. In germline, CDR1 is LGHNA, CDR2 YNFKEQ. The CDR3 DNA follows: TGTGCCAGCAGCCAAGTGTCACGGGAGCAGTTCTTC. Translating gives CASSQVSREQFF.

This clonotype was seen repeatedly, ten times or more. This chain connects TRBV12-3 or TRBV12-4 to TRBJ2-2; D remains unclear. This CDR3 has 15 residues. Trimming removed 2 bases from V and 1 base from J, with 8 bases in between. CDR3 sequence reads: CASSLTSENTGELFF. The CDR3 region has the DNA TGTGCCAGCAGTTTAACCTCGGAGAACACCGGGGAGCTGTTTTTT.